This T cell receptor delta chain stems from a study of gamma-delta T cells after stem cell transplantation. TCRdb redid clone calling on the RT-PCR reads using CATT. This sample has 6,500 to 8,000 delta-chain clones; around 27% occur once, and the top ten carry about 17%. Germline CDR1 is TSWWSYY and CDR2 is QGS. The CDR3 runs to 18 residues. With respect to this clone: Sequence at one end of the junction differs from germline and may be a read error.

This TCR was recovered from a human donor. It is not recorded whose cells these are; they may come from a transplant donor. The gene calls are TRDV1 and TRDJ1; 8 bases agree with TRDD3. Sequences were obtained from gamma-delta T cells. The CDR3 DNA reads TGTGCTCTTGGGGAACCCAAGCGTGGGGATACCAACACCGATAAACCCATCTTT. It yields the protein CALGEPKRGDTNTDKPIF.